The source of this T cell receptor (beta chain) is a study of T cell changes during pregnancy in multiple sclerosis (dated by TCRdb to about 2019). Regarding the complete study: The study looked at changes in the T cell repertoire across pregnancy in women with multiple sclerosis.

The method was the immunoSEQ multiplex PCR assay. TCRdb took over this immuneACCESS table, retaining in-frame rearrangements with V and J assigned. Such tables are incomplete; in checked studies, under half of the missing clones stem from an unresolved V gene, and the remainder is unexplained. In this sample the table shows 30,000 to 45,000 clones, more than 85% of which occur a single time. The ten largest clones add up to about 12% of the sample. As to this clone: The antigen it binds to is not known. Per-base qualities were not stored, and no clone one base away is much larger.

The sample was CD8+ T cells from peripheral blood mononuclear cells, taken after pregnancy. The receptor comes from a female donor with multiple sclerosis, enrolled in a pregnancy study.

The sequenced DNA is TGTGCCACCCCTGAGATGCAGGGATCTGAAGCTTTCTTT. Its coded protein is CATPEMQGSEAFF. The chain joins TRBV2 to TRBJ1-1; matching of 5 bases hints at TRBD1 as the D gene. The V end loses 10 bases and the J end loses 6 bases, and a stretch of 18 bases separates them. CDR1 and CDR2 are read off the germline V gene as SNHLY and FYNNEI. Including the terminal cysteine and phenylalanine, the CDR3 comprises 13 residues. Only the CDR3 DNA is retained, 39 bases long and in frame from the first base.